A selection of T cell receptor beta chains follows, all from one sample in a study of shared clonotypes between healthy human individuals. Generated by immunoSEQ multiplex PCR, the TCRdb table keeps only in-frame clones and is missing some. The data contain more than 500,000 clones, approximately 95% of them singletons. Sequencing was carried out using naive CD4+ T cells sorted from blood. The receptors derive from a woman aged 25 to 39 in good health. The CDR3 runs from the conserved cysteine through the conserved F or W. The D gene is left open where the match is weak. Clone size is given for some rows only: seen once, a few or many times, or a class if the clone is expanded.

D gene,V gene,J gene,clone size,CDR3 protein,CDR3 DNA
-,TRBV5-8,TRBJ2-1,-,CASSFSPPSFSEQFF,TGTGCCAGCAGCTTTTCTCCGCCTAGCTTCAGTGAGCAGTTCTTC
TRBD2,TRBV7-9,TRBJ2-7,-,CASSPGLGFHEQYF,TGTGCCAGCAGCCCGGGACTAGGATTTCACGAGCAGTACTTC
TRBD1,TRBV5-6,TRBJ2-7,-,CASRSGQGALYEQYF,TGTGCCAGCAGGAGCGGACAGGGGGCGCTTTACGAGCAGTACTTC
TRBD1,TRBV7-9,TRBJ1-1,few,CASSLGDRDTEAFF,TGTGCCAGCAGTTTAGGGGACAGGGACACTGAAGCTTTCTTT
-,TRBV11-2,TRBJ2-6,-,CASSPMGGQFYSGANVLTF,TGTGCCAGCAGCCCGATGGGGGGACAGTTTTACTCTGGGGCCAACGTCCTGACTTTC
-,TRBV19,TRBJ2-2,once,CASSSTAGTLNTGELFF,TGTGCCAGTAGTTCAACAGCCGGGACACTAAACACCGGGGAGCTGTTTTTT
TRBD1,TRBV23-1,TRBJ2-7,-,CASSQSGQDAYEQYF,TGCGCCAGCAGTCAATCGGGACAGGACGCCTACGAGCAGTACTTC
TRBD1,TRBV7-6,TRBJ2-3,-,CASSWDRGLTDTQYF,TGTGCCAGCAGCTGGGACAGGGGGCTCACAGATACGCAGTATTTT
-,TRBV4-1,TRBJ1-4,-,CASSQGPRETNEKLFF,TGCGCCAGCAGCCAAGGACCCAGGGAAACTAATGAAAAACTGTTTTTT
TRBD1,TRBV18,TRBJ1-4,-,CASSPDRGSFEKLFF,TGTGCCAGCTCGCCAGACAGGGGGTCTTTTGAAAAACTGTTTTTT
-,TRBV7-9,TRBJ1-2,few,CASIRELYGYTF,TGTGCCAGCATTCGGGAATTGTATGGCTACACCTTC
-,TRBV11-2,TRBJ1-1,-,CASSPGQMDTEAFF,TGTGCCAGCAGCCCCGGACAGATGGACACTGAAGCTTTCTTT
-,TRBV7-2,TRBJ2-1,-,CASSYTVYPATGFF,TGTGCCAGCAGCTATACAGTGTACCCGGCGACGGGGTTCTTC
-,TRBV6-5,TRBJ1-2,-,CASSPVQGYGYTF,TGTGCCAGCAGTCCTGTACAGGGCTATGGCTACACCTTC
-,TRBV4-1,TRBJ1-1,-,CASSQPGRRRNTEAFF,TGCGCCAGCAGCCAACCAGGGAGGAGGAGGAACACTGAAGCTTTCTTT
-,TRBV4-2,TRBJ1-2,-,CASSQGSLAGYGYTF,TGTGCCAGCAGCCAAGGCAGTCTCGCAGGCTATGGCTACACCTTC
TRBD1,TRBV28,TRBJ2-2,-,CASRRRGTGELFF,TGTGCCAGCAGGCGCAGGGGGACCGGGGAGCTGTTTTTT
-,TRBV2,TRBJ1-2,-,CASSPTTGNYGYTF,TGTGCCAGCAGTCCAACTACAGGAAACTATGGCTACACCTTC
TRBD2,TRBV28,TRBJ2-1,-,CASSASGSSYNEQFF,TGTGCCAGCAGTGCTAGCGGTAGCTCCTACAATGAGCAGTTCTTC